Shown below are 25 T cell receptor beta chains from a single sample sequenced in a study of blood T cell repertoires in COVID-19. This table comes from immunoSEQ multiplex PCR, and its TCRdb copy is limited to in-frame clones, with some not included. The profile shows some 80,000 clones, roughly 87% of them singletons. The sample consisted of peripheral blood. These receptors came from a man aged 80 or over with acute or convalescent COVID-19.

The gene calls are TRBV10-1 and TRBJ1-5; tentatively, D is TRBD1 (5 bases). The length of the CDR3 is 14 residues. V gave up 11 bases and J gave up 0 bases, with 14 bases separating them. CDR1 is WNHNN, CDR2 SYGVQD, per germline (reference sequence). The DNA of the CDR3 is TGCGCCCCTCCCTGGGGCAGTAGCAATCAGCCCCAGCATTTT. Amino acids: CAPPWGSSNQPQHF.

The chain links TRBV14 to TRBJ2-1; 12 nucleotides match TRBD2. The V gene end was trimmed by 8 bases and the J gene end by 3 bases; junction bases not matched to a gene: 8. Germline V gene data show CDR1 as SGHDN and CDR2 as FVKESK. This CDR3 is 16 amino acids long. DNA of the CDR3: TGTGCCAGCCTCCCTAGCGGGGGGGCCGGCTACAATGAGCAGTTCTTC. It codes for CASLPSGGAGYNEQFF.

This clone was observed a single time. CDR3 DNA: TGCGCCAGCAGCTTGGTATGGGACAGTAGCACAGATACGCAGTATTTT. It codes for CASSLVWDSSTDTQYF. The chain links TRBV5-1 to TRBJ2-3; 7 nucleotides line up with TRBD1. Trimming cost V 0 bases and J 0 bases; bases outside gene matches: 4. The CDR3 length is 16 residues. The V gene's germline CDR1 is SGHRS and CDR2 YFSETQ. Supplemented by reference TRBV5-1 and TRBJ2-3, the full variable domain reads KAGVTQTPRYLIKTRGQQVTLSCSPISGHRSVSWYQQTPGQGLQFLFEYFSETQRNKGNFPGRFSGRQFSNSRSEMNVSTLELGDSALYLCASSLVWDSSTDTQYFGPGTRLTVL.

This chain joins TRBV5-4 and TRBJ2-2, with 7 bases lining up with TRBD1. V was pared by 1 base and J by 0 bases, with 6 bases of the junction left unmatched. Germline CDR1 is SGHNT and CDR2 is YYREEE (reference sequence). CDR3 length equals 17 residues. This CDR3 is CASSLPQGIANTGELFF. The CDR3 DNA follows: TGTGCCAGCAGCTTGCCACAGGGGATAGCGAACACCGGGGAGCTGTTTTTT.

The V call is TRBV6-5, the J call TRBJ1-1; TRBD1 is a possible D gene (5 bases). Germline V CDR1 and CDR2: MNHEY, SVGAGI. V dropped 6 bases and J dropped 4 bases, with 12 bases sitting between them. This CDR3 region has 13 residues. In DNA, the CDR3 is TGTGCCAGCAGGACGACCGGGGGCACTGAAGCTTTCTTT. Protein sequence: CASRTTGGTEAFF.

The chain combines TRBV7-8 with TRBJ1-6; possibly TRBD1 for D (5 bases). V was clipped by 5 bases and J by 7 bases, with 15 bases between them. In germline, CDR1 is SGHVS, CDR2 FQNEAQ. The CDR3 is 15 amino acids. CDR3 sequence reads: CASSPAGGANSPLHF. In DNA, the CDR3 is TGTGCCAGCAGCCCAGCAGGAGGGGCCAATTCACCCCTCCACTTT. Combining the CDR3 with reference TRBV7-8 and TRBJ1-6 gives the whole variable domain GAGVSQSPRYKVAKRGQDVALRCDPISGHVSLFWYQQALGQGPEFLTYFQNEAQLDKSGLPSDRFFAERPEGSVSTLKIQRTQQEDSAVYLCASSPAGGANSPLHFGNGTRLTVT.

The V call is TRBV6-5, the J call TRBJ2-5; possibly TRBD1 for D (5 bases). The CDR3 sequence is 13 residues long. Trimming removed 6 bases at V and 5 bases at J, with 13 bases between. Germline V gene lookup returns CDR1 MNHEY and CDR2 SVGAGI. This chain's CDR3 is CASSPGSGETQYF. CDR3 nucleotide sequence: TGTGCCAGCAGCCCCGGATCAGGGGAGACCCAGTACTTC.

This clone turned up a few times. The chain is built from TRBV18 and TRBJ2-2; D is uncertain. The length of the CDR3 is 13 residues. Trimming pared 6 bases from V and 6 bases from J, leaving 11 bases between. Germline V gene lookup returns CDR1 KGHSH and CDR2 LQKENI. This CDR3 reads CASSPKQAGELFF. The CDR3 nucleotides are TGTGCCAGCTCCCCTAAGCAGGCCGGGGAGCTGTTTTTT. The full variable domain, its missing parts supplied by reference TRBV18 and TRBJ2-2, is NAGVMQNPRHLVRRRGQEARLRCSPMKGHSHVYWYRQLPEEGLKFMVYLQKENIIDESGMPKERFSAEFPKEGPSILRIQQVVRGDSAAYFCASSPKQAGELFFGEGSRLTVL.

The chain carries TRBV18 and TRBJ1-3; no definite D call. V dropped 4 bases and J dropped 1 base, with 20 bases sitting between them. This CDR3 is built from 18 residues. The germline CDR1 and CDR2 sequences are KGHSH and LQKENI. The CDR3 sequence is CASSRAAAGSRSGNTIYF. The CDR3 coding sequence is TGTGCCAGCTCACGAGCCGCCGCAGGCTCTCGTTCTGGAAACACCATATATTTT.

The chain couples TRBV5-4 to TRBJ2-1, with D possibly being TRBD1 (6 bases). The germline V gene has CDR1 SGHNT and CDR2 YYREEE (reference sequence). V gave up 4 bases and J gave up 0 bases, with 17 bases separating them. This CDR3 spans 17 amino acids. In DNA form, the CDR3 reads TGTGCCAGCAGCCCGGCCGGGACAAGGAGCTCCTACAATGAGCAGTTCTTC. This sequence encodes CASSPAGTRSSYNEQFF.

The chain is built from TRBV6-1 and TRBJ1-3; TRBD1 matches at 7 bases. CDR3 length: 16 amino acids. Per the germline V gene, CDR1 is MNHNS and CDR2 is SASEGT. Losses at the gene ends were 4 bases for V and 2 bases for J; bases not matched to a gene: 8. DNA for the CDR3: TGTGCCAGCAGTGTTAGCCCGACAGGGACTGGAAACACCATATATTTT. It yields the protein CASSVSPTGTGNTIYF.

This sequence joins TRBV5-4 and TRBJ1-3, with 8 bases identical to TRBD1. The CDR3 covers 16 residues. Germline V gives CDR1 SGHNT, CDR2 YYREEE (reference sequence). V shed 4 bases, J shed 0 bases, and the junction held 6 bases outside the gene matches. This CDR3 reads CASSPGQGHSGNTIYF. The CDR3 bases are TGTGCCAGCAGCCCCGGACAGGGCCACTCTGGAAACACCATATATTTT.

This clone was seen a handful of times. The genes are TRBV4-1 and TRBJ2-1; 8 bases are shared with TRBD2. After removal of 4 bases from V and 5 bases from J, the junction contained 7 bases not matched to a gene. CDR3 size: 15 residues. CDR1 and CDR2 from the germline V gene are MGHRA and YSYEKL. The CDR3 DNA reads TGCGCCAGCAGCCCAGGGACTAGACGAGACAATGAGCAGTTCTTC. Protein: CASSPGTRRDNEQFF.

The chain is built from TRBV18 and TRBJ1-5; a weak D match, TRBD1 (5 bases). CDR1 is KGHSH, CDR2 LQKENI, per germline. The CDR3 extends over 13 amino acids. Between the trimmed V and J ends, which lost 6 bases and 4 bases, there was a span of 10 bases. The CDR3 spells CASSQDNNQPQHF. CDR3 nucleotide sequence: TGTGCCAGCTCCCAGGACAATAATCAGCCCCAGCATTTT.

This chain uses TRBV6-1 with TRBJ1-1, with D unclear. Germline CDR1 reads MNHNS; CDR2 reads SASEGT. This CDR3 comprises 12 residues. The V end was cut by 2 bases, the J end by 12 bases, with 13 bases between. As DNA, the CDR3 is TGTGCCAGCAGTGAATCCCTAAAGCCTACTTTCTTT. Protein product: CASSESLKPTFF.

V usage is TRBV6-2 or TRBV6-3 and J usage is TRBJ2-1; TRBD2 agrees at 9 bases. Per the germline V gene, CDR1 is MNHEY and CDR2 is SVGEGT. The CDR3 sequence is 20 residues long. Trimming at V came to 2 bases and at J to 0 bases, leaving 14 bases not matched to a gene. CDR3 sequence: CASSYPGVAGAESSYNEQFF. The CDR3 coding sequence is TGTGCCAGCAGTTACCCGGGGGTAGCGGGGGCCGAAAGCTCCTACAATGAGCAGTTCTTC.

DNA of the CDR3: TGTGCCAGTAGTAGTTGGGAGCGGGCTGGGGCCAACGTCCTGACTTTC. Amino acids: CASSSWERAGANVLTF. The chain links TRBV19 to TRBJ2-6; tentatively, D is TRBD2 (6 bases). The V and J ends lost 4 bases and 2 bases respectively, with 12 bases between them. The length of the CDR3 is 16 residues. Germline V gene sequence: CDR1 LNHDA, CDR2 SQIVND (reference sequence).

Only a few counts were recorded for this clone. The gene calls are TRBV6-6 and TRBJ2-7; possibly TRBD1 for D (5 bases). V was trimmed by 5 bases and J by 2 bases, leaving 13 bases between them. The CDR3 is 14 amino acids. Germline V gene sequence: CDR1 MNHNY, CDR2 SVGAGI (reference sequence). In DNA, the CDR3 is TGTGCCAGCAGTCCCGGGCAGGGTGCCTACGAGCAGTACTTC. Protein: CASSPGQGAYEQYF.

V usage is TRBV6-5 and J usage is TRBJ1-2; D possibly corresponds to TRBD1 (5 bases). In germline, CDR1 is MNHEY, CDR2 SVGAGI. The CDR3 runs 14 residues. Trimming pared 0 bases from V and 7 bases from J, leaving 12 bases between. CDR3 sequence reads: CASSYSGGGTGYTF. The CDR3 nucleotides are TGTGCCAGCAGTTACTCGGGTGGGGGGACTGGCTACACCTTC.

This chain links TRBV13 with TRBJ1-1; a possible D gene is TRBD1 (5 bases). Germline assignment: CDR1 PRHDT and CDR2 FYEKMQ (reference sequence). With 0 bases removed from V and 1 base from J, the gap between germline ends came to 12 bases. CDR3 size: 16 residues. CDR3 loop: CASSLGLGHRNTEAFF. The CDR3 DNA follows: TGTGCCAGCAGCTTAGGCCTCGGACACAGGAACACTGAAGCTTTCTTT.

The table lists this clone with a few counts. The chain is built from TRBV6-6 and TRBJ2-7; the D gene is possibly TRBD1 (6 bases). CDR1 and CDR2 from the germline V gene are MNHNY and SVGAGI (reference sequence). The CDR3 totals 15 residues. Deletions cut 8 bases from V and 0 bases from J, with 17 bases between. This CDR3 is CASRETGSLSYEQYF. DNA of the CDR3: TGTGCCAGCCGCGAAACAGGGAGCCTCTCCTACGAGCAGTACTTC.

The chain links TRBV5-1 to TRBJ1-1, with TRBD1 identical over 10 bases. With 4 bases clipped from V and 6 bases from J, the junction kept 6 bases outside the gene matches. The germline gives CDR1 SGHRS, CDR2 YFSETQ. The CDR3 is 14 amino acids. As DNA, the CDR3 is TGCGCCAGCAGCATCTCCGGGACAGGGGCTGAAGCTTTCTTT. It codes for CASSISGTGAEAFF.

V gene TRBV20-1 combines with J gene TRBJ1-2; maybe TRBD1 (5 bases). The CDR3 runs 14 residues. The V end lost 3 bases, the J end lost 0 bases, and 11 bases lay between the germline ends. CDR1 DFQATT and CDR2 SNEGSKA come from the germline V gene (reference sequence). This CDR3 is CSASGRVSNYGYTF. DNA of the CDR3: TGCAGTGCTAGTGGCAGGGTTTCTAACTATGGCTACACCTTC.

This chain joins TRBV2 and TRBJ1-5; perhaps TRBD1 as D (6 bases). Germline V gene lookup returns CDR1 SNHLY and CDR2 FYNNEI. V dropped 7 bases and J dropped 2 bases, with 12 bases sitting between them. This CDR3 contains 14 residues. The CDR3 loop is CASTMTGRNQPQHF. In DNA form, the CDR3 reads TGTGCCAGCACCATGACAGGCCGCAATCAGCCCCAGCATTTT.

The J gene is TRBJ1-4, the V gene TRBV6-5; TRBD1 agrees at 7 bases. Per germline, CDR1 MNHEY and CDR2 SVGAGI. The CDR3 runs to 14 residues. The J segment lost 3 bases and the V segment lost 7 bases, leaving 5 bases of the junction unmatched. The CDR3 region has the DNA TGTGCCAGCACCACAGGGGTAGCTAATGAAAAACTGTTTTTT. Residues: CASTTGVANEKLFF.